The 27 T cell receptor beta chains below come from one sample, sequenced in a study of cytomegalovirus exposure and HLA in healthy donors. The PCR was carried out with 60 Vbeta primers and 13 Jbeta primers. Some clones are missing from TCRdb's copy, which holds only in-frame ones; the method was immunoSEQ multiplex PCR. Counted here are 90,000 to 110,000 clones, over 75% occurring once; the ten biggest clones make up about 6.9%. The specimen was PBMCs. These receptors originate from a man between 25 and 39 years old in good health and CMV-seropositive.

This rearrangement joins TRBV6-1 to TRBJ1-5; 8 bases map to TRBD1. This CDR3 spans 15 amino acids. Trimming took 6 bases from V and 6 from J; bases not matched to a gene: 10. CDR1 is MNHNS and CDR2 is SASEGT in the germline V gene. The CDR3 region has the DNA TGTGCCAGCAGACCTGGACAGGGCGGGAGTCAGCCCCAGCATTTT. Amino acid sequence: CASRPGQGGSQPQHF.

The chain couples TRBV30 to TRBJ1-5, with TRBD1 matching over 8 bases. Germline CDR1 and CDR2: GTSNPN and SVGIG (reference sequence). V gave up 0 bases and J gave up 4 bases; unmatched junction bases: 2. The CDR3 contains 14 residues. The CDR3, as DNA: TGTGCCTGGAGTGTAACAGGGGGAAATCAGCCCCAGCATTTT. Residues: CAWSVTGGNQPQHF. Based on the CDR3 plus reference TRBV30 and TRBJ1-5, the full variable domain is SQTIHQWPATLVQPVGSPLSLECTVEGTSNPNLYWYRQAAGRGLQLLFYSVGIGQISSEVPQNLSASRPQDRQFILSSKKLLLSDSGFYLCAWSVTGGNQPQHFGDGTRLSIL.

This clone was recorded once. The chain links TRBV21-1 to TRBJ2-7; the table's D call, TRBD1, has no DNA check behind it. TRBV21-1 is a recognized pseudogene. The length of the CDR3 is 11 residues. The CDR3 bases are TGTGCCAGCACCAGGGGCTACGAGCAGTACTTC. Its protein is CASTRGYEQYF.

The CDR3 region is CASSQDVGLGANVLTF. The CDR3 DNA reads as TGCGCCAGCAGCCAAGATGTGGGGCTTGGGGCCAACGTCCTGACTTTC. This rearrangement joins TRBV4-1 to TRBJ2-6; D is perhaps TRBD1 (5 bases). The V end was cut by 0 bases, the J end by 3 bases, with 9 bases between. The CDR3 spans 16 residues. Germline V gene lookup returns CDR1 MGHRA and CDR2 YSYEKL.

The rearrangement uses TRBV6-1 and TRBJ2-7, with D perhaps matching TRBD2 (6 bases). Germline loops: CDR1 MNHNS, CDR2 SASEGT. CDR3 length: 15 amino acids. With 4 bases removed from V and 6 bases from J, the gap between germline ends came to 19 bases. The CDR3, as DNA: TGTGCCAGCAGTGCCCAAGACACGGGGGTGTCCGAGCAGTACTTC. It codes for CASSAQDTGVSEQYF.

The chain recombines TRBV7-9 with TRBJ1-1; D is undetermined. V gave up 2 bases and J gave up 2 bases, with 6 bases separating them. The CDR3 spans 13 residues. Germline CDR1 is SEHNR and CDR2 is FQNEAQ (reference sequence). The CDR3 nucleotides read TGTGCCAGCAGCTTAAGCCGCAACACTGAAGCTTTCTTT. Its protein product is CASSLSRNTEAFF.

This clone was seen more than once but under ten times. The rearrangement links TRBV5-1 to TRBJ1-5, with D possibly matching TRBD1 (5 bases). The CDR3 extends over 15 amino acids. V lost 7 bases to trimming and J lost 1 base, with 15 bases between them. CDR1 and CDR2 (germline): SGHRS, YFSETQ. CDR3 sequence (DNA): TGCGCCAGCTCCCGGAGGGGAGGGAGCAATCAGCCCCAGCATTTT. Protein: CASSRRGGSNQPQHF.

The rearrangement joins TRBV13 to TRBJ2-3; D may be TRBD1 (5 bases). Per germline, CDR1 PRHDT and CDR2 FYEKMQ (reference sequence). Trimming shortened V by 5 bases and J by 2 bases, and 20 bases separated the two germline ends. CDR3 length equals 17 residues. The CDR3 DNA reads TGTGCCAGCAGCCCTACCACAGAACAACAGGACACAGATACGCAGTATTTT. Its protein product is CASSPTTEQQDTDTQYF.

The V gene is TRBV7-6, the J gene TRBJ2-7; 7 positions agree with TRBD1. Germline CDR1 and CDR2: SGHVS and FNYEAQ. There are 13 residues in the CDR3. Trimming removed 4 bases from V and 3 bases from J; junction bases left unmatched: 3. CDR3 DNA sequence: TGTGCCAGCAGCTGGGGACAGAACTACGAGCAGTACTTC. Residues: CASSWGQNYEQYF.

The chain carries TRBV4-1 and TRBJ1-5; D ambiguous. The CDR3 sequence is 15 residues long. CDR1 MGHRA and CDR2 YSYEKL come from the germline V gene. The V end lost 3 bases, the J end lost 4 bases, and 13 bases lay between the germline ends. CDR3 region: CASSQGGLGNQPQHF. The CDR3 DNA reads as TGCGCCAGCAGCCAGGGAGGACTCGGAAATCAGCCCCAGCATTTT.

The CDR3 loop reads CSVGLAGVYEQYF. In nucleotides, the CDR3 is TGCAGCGTTGGACTAGCGGGGGTTTACGAGCAGTACTTC. The chain recombines TRBV29-1 with TRBJ2-7; 12 bases match TRBD2. Germline V CDR1 and CDR2: SQVTM, ANQGSEA. The CDR3 loop spans 13 amino acids. The J segment lost 4 bases and the V segment lost 4 bases, leaving 2 bases of the junction unmatched.

The chain joins TRBV11-2 to TRBJ1-3, with D tentatively TRBD1 (5 bases). The V gene's germline CDR1 is SGHAT and CDR2 FQNNGV. V was trimmed by 0 bases and J by 2 bases, leaving 11 bases between them. This CDR3 comprises 16 residues. CDR3 loop: CASSLDRAGTGNTIYF. For the CDR3, the DNA is TGTGCCAGCAGCTTAGATAGGGCAGGGACTGGAAACACCATATATTTT.

The V call is TRBV15, the J call TRBJ1-4, with a tentative D call TRBD1 (5 bases). In germline, CDR1 is LNHNV, CDR2 YYDKDF (reference sequence). Trimming cost V 0 bases and J 8 bases, with 10 bases left between them. The CDR3 has 14 amino acids. The CDR3 bases are TGTGCCACCAGCAGAGACTACGGGGGGGAAAAACTGTTTTTT. Its translation: CATSRDYGGEKLFF. The variable domain in full, completed from reference TRBV15 and TRBJ1-4, reads DAMVIQNPRYQVTQFGKPVTLSCSQTLNHNVMYWYQQKSSQAPKLLFHYYDKDFNNEADTPDNFQSRRPNTSFCFLDIRSPGLGDTAMYLCATSRDYGGEKLFFGSGTQLSVL.

The chain carries TRBV9 and TRBJ1-2, with a weak D call TRBD1 (5 bases). This CDR3 is built from 15 residues. Germline CDR1 reads SGDLS; CDR2 reads YYNGEE. The ends were cut back, 0 bases at V and 4 bases at J, with 13 bases in the middle. The CDR3 DNA reads as TGTGCCAGCAGCGTAGATGGGGGGAGAAGCTATGGCTACACCTTC. Translating gives CASSVDGGRSYGYTF.

The chain employs TRBV5-6 and TRBJ2-6; the D gene is possibly TRBD1 (5 bases). Germline V gene data show CDR1 as SGHDT and CDR2 as YYEEEE. V lost 0 bases and J lost 4, with 11 bases in between. The CDR3 loop spans 16 amino acids. CDR3 nucleotides: TGTGCCAGCAGCTTGGTAGGGGAACCCGGGGCCAACGTCCTGACTTTC. Translating it yields CASSLVGEPGANVLTF.

The rearrangement uses TRBV7-9 and TRBJ2-7; no definite D call. V lost 6 bases, J lost 2 bases, and 17 bases lay in between. The CDR3 consists of 15 residues. Germline loops: CDR1 SEHNR, CDR2 FQNEAQ (reference sequence). CDR3 coding DNA: TGTGCCAGCAGTTCCCCAATACAGAGACCCTACGAGCAGTACTTC. Translation gives CASSSPIQRPYEQYF.

This clone was counted only a few times. The rearrangement links TRBV5-6 to TRBJ1-4; possibly TRBD1 for D (5 bases). This CDR3 contains 14 residues. The V end was cut by 4 bases, the J end by 5 bases, with 12 bases between. The germline gives CDR1 SGHDT, CDR2 YYEEEE. The CDR3 loop is CASSHGTDNEKLFF. The CDR3, as DNA: TGTGCCAGCAGCCACGGGACTGACAATGAAAAACTGTTTTTT.

The V gene is TRBV7-6, the J gene TRBJ2-5; D perhaps matches TRBD2 (6 bases). Looked up from germline, CDR1 is SGHVS and CDR2 is FNYEAQ. The CDR3 length is 15 residues. V lost 6 bases and J 5 bases, leaving 19 bases between the germline ends. The DNA of the CDR3 is TGTGCCAGCAGTTACGTGGGGGGATTAGGGGAGACCCAGTACTTC. This translates into CASSYVGGLGETQYF.

The rearrangement uses TRBV7-9 and TRBJ1-2, with D possibly matching TRBD1 (6 bases). Germline V gene sequence: CDR1 SEHNR, CDR2 FQNEAQ (reference sequence). This CDR3 is built from 15 residues. The V and J ends lost 1 base and 8 bases respectively, with 17 bases between them. The CDR3 here is CASSLDGQTSWGYTF. CDR3 DNA: TGTGCCAGCAGCTTAGACGGACAGACCTCCTGGGGCTACACCTTC.

The CDR3, as DNA: TGTGCCAGCAGCGAGTCCCCGAGCTCCTACAATGAGCAGTTCTTC. Protein: CASSESPSSYNEQFF. This chain joins TRBV9 and TRBJ2-1, with D hard to call. CDR3 length: 15 residues. Germline V CDR1 and CDR2: SGDLS, YYNGEE. Between the trimmed V and J ends, which lost 3 bases and 0 bases, there was a span of 10 bases.

The chain recombines TRBV20-1 with TRBJ2-3; D is unresolved. The CDR3 extends over 11 amino acids. V shed 1 base and J shed 8 bases, with 7 bases lying between them. The germline V gene encodes CDR1 DFQATT and CDR2 SNEGSKA (reference sequence). The DNA of the CDR3 is TGCAGTGCTAGAGGGGCCCGTACGCAGTATTTT. It specifies CSARGARTQYF.

This chain connects TRBV5-1 to TRBJ2-3; TRBD1 agrees at 12 bases. The CDR3 runs 16 residues. Per the germline V gene, CDR1 is SGHRS and CDR2 is YFSETQ. Trimming cost V 3 bases and J 4 bases; bases outside gene matches: 6. The CDR3 region is CASSWGQGAYSDTQYF. The CDR3 DNA follows: TGCGCCAGCAGCTGGGGACAGGGGGCTTATTCAGATACGCAGTATTTT.

The DNA of the CDR3 is TGTGCCAGCAGTTCGGACAGGGGGCGCGGGAATTCACCCCTCCACTTT. This gives the protein CASSSDRGRGNSPLHF. V and J are TRBV28 and TRBJ1-6; TRBD1 matches at 11 bases. CDR1 and CDR2 from the germline V gene are MDHEN and SYDVKM. There are 16 residues in the CDR3. J lost 7 bases, V lost 4 bases, and 6 bases had no gene match.

The J gene is TRBJ2-3, the V gene TRBV14, with 8 bases fitting TRBD2. Germline V gene lookup returns CDR1 SGHDN and CDR2 FVKESK. The CDR3 length is 16 residues. Trimming cost V 2 bases and J 1 base; bases outside gene matches: 5. CDR3: CASSQLAGGRTDTQYF. Written as DNA, the CDR3 is TGTGCCAGCAGCCAACTCGCGGGGGGTCGCACAGATACGCAGTATTTT.

This clone appeared many times. The chain recombines TRBV2 with TRBJ2-6; D gene uncertain. CDR1 and CDR2 from the germline V gene are SNHLY and FYNNEI. The CDR3 spans 14 residues. Trimming took off 5 bases at V and 2 bases at J, with 7 bases between the two ends. For the CDR3, the DNA is TGTGCCAGCAGTCAAATAGCTGGGGCCAACGTCCTGACTTTC. Its protein product is CASSQIAGANVLTF.

The CDR3 loop reads CASSSLDGRPDEQYF. CDR3 bases: TGTGCCAGCAGCTCCCTAGACGGCCGCCCTGACGAGCAGTACTTC. The V gene is TRBV11-2, the J gene TRBJ2-7; D remains ambiguous. The CDR3 totals 15 residues. Germline V gives CDR1 SGHAT, CDR2 FQNNGV. V gave up 4 bases and J gave up 5 bases, with 18 bases separating them.

The chain combines TRBV5-4 with TRBJ2-7, with D possibly TRBD1 on 6 matching bases. Per the germline V gene, CDR1 is SGHNT and CDR2 is YYREEE (reference sequence). With 4 bases removed from V and 3 bases from J, the gap between germline ends came to 20 bases. This CDR3 comprises 16 residues. The CDR3 DNA sequence: TGTGCCAGCAGCCCCAGCTCAACAGGGAAAGGCTACGAGCAGTACTTC. Protein product: CASSPSSTGKGYEQYF.